The present entry profiles one T cell receptor beta chain with its context. No antigen is known for it. The sample is drawn from a study of cytomegalovirus exposure and HLA in healthy donors. Study results and limitations: The majority of TCR sequences were rare, yet some public TCRs appeared in many donors. Trimming of TCR beta V- and J-genes showed a link, identified in a later analysis, to a missense DCLRE1C variant. As a later analysis revealed, the rate of TCR association differed by HLA locus, with DRB1 most and HLA-C fewest.

Trimming cost V 4 bases and J 2 bases; bases outside gene matches: 11. Looked up from germline, CDR1 is SGHVS and CDR2 is FQNEAQ. The CDR3 loop spans 16 amino acids. 13 Jbeta primers and 60 Vbeta primers were used for the PCR. Some clones are missing from TCRdb's copy, which holds only in-frame ones; the method was immunoSEQ multiplex PCR. Here the sample spans some 99,000 clones, around 77% being singletons. This sequence originates from a female donor in good health and CMV-seronegative. Sequenced sample: PBMCs. J is TRBJ2-7 and V is TRBV7-8; 7 bases fit TRBD1. Written as DNA, the CDR3 is TGTGCCAGCAGCTGGAACACAGGGGCCGGGGCCTACGAGCAGTACTTC. Its translation is CASSWNTGAGAYEQYF.